A selection of T cell receptor beta chains follows, all from one sample in a study of PD-1 blockade in classical Hodgkin lymphoma. Only in-frame clones appear in the TCRdb table, and some are missing; sequencing was by immunoSEQ multiplex PCR. The sample consists of 130,000 to 150,000 clones, about four fifths of them appearing once. Sequencing used peripheral blood mononuclear cells (PBMCs), obtained before the second cycle of nivolumab. Receptors were obtained from a human donor with classical Hodgkin lymphoma. The CDR3 runs from the conserved cysteine through the conserved F or W. The D gene is left open where the match is weak. Clone size is stated in some rows and not others, as once, few, many or a class when expanded.

j_call,v_call,clone_size,d_call,cdr3_nt,cdr3_aa
TRBJ2-1,TRBV10-3,.,.,TGTGCCATCAGTGAGTTCACCACATCCCGGGGTCCCTCCTACAATGAGCAGTTCTTC,CAISEFTTSRGPSYNEQFF
TRBJ2-4,TRBV21-1,once,.,TGTGCCAGCAGCAAAGATCACAGGGAGACGCAGGGGCCAGCCAAAAACATTCAGTACTTC,CASSKDHRETQGPAKNIQYF
TRBJ1-1,TRBV18,.,TRBD1,TGTGCCAGCTCACCGTCGGACAGGCTCACTGAAGCTTTCTTT,CASSPSDRLTEAFF
TRBJ1-1,TRBV6-5,.,.,TGTGCCAGCAGTTACTTATCCCGTCTCGCTGAAGCTTTCTTT,CASSYLSRLAEAFF
TRBJ2-3,TRBV27,.,.,TGTGCCAGCAGCTTCGGGGGGCTTTCAGATACGCAGTATTTT,CASSFGGLSDTQYF
TRBJ2-1,TRBV6-6,.,TRBD1,TGTGCCAGCAGAGCCGACAGGGATTGGAATGAGCAGTTCTTC,CASRADRDWNEQFF
TRBJ2-6,TRBV6-4,.,.,TGTGCCAGCAGACCTTCGACAGCGCTGTCTGGGGCCAACGTCCTGACTTTC,CASRPSTALSGANVLTF
TRBJ1-5,TRBV15,.,.,TGTGCCACCAGCAGAGATCCCACAGGGATCGATCAGCCCCAGCATTTT,CATSRDPTGIDQPQHF
TRBJ1-4,TRBV5-6,.,TRBD1,TGTGCCAGCAGCCAACAGGGGACAACACCAAGAAAACTGTTTTTT,CASSQQGTTPRKLFF
TRBJ2-1,TRBV5-1,.,TRBD2,TGCGCCAGCAGCCGGGGGACTAGCGGGAGTGGGTATGAGCAGTTCTTC,CASSRGTSGSGYEQFF
TRBJ2-7,TRBV19,.,TRBD1,TGTGCCAGTAGTATCATCTTCGGGACAGGGGGTAGATTGTGGGAGCAGTACTTC,CASSIIFGTGGRLWEQYF
TRBJ2-7,TRBV7-9,.,TRBD1,TGTGCCAGCAGCTATAGGAGGTCGGACAGGGGTCACGAGCAGTACTTC,CASSYRRSDRGHEQYF
TRBJ2-2,TRBV27,.,.,TGTGCCAGCAGTTTACCGGGCGGGACGAACACCGGGGAGCTGTTTTTT,CASSLPGGTNTGELFF
TRBJ2-2,TRBV12-5,.,.,TGTGCTAGTGGCTTGAGGGGGTCCACCGGGGAGCTGTTTTTT,CASGLRGSTGELFF
TRBJ2-2,TRBV5-1,.,.,TGCGCCAGCAGTACAGCGGGACAGCGACCGAACACCGGGGAGCTGTTTTTT,CASSTAGQRPNTGELFF
TRBJ2-3,TRBV5-6,.,TRBD2,TGTGCCAGCAGCTTCGGCGGGAGGGGTTCAGATACGCAGTATTTT,CASSFGGRGSDTQYF